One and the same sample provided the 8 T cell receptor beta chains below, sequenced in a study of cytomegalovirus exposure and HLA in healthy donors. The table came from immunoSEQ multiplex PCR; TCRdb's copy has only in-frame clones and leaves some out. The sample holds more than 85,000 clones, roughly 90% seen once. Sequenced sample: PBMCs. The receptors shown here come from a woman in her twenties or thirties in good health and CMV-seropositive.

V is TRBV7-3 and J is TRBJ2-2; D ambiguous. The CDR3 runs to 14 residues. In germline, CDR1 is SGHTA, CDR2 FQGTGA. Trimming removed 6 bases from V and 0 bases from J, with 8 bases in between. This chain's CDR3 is CASSTRANTGELFF. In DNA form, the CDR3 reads TGTGCCAGCAGTACGAGAGCGAACACCGGGGAGCTGTTTTTT.

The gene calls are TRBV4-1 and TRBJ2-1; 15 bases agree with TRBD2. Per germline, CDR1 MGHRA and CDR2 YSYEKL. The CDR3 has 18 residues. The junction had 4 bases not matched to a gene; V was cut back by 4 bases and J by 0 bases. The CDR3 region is CASSPWTSGRASYNEQFF. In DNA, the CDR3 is TGCGCCAGCAGCCCTTGGACTAGCGGGAGGGCCTCCTACAATGAGCAGTTCTTC.

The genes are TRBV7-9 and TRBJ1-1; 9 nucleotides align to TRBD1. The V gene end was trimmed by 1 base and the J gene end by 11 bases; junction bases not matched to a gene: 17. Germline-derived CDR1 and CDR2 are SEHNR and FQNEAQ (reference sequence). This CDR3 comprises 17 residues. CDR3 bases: TGTGCCAGCAGCTTAGAGGGCGGTACTCTGACAGGGGGAGACGCTTTCTTT. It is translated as CASSLEGGTLTGGDAFF.

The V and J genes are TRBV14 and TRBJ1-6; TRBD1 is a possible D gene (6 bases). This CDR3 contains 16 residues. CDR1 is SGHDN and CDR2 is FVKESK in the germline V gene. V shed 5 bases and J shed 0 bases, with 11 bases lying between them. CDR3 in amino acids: CASSDIGGSYNSPLHF. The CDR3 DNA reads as TGTGCCAGCAGCGATATAGGGGGCTCCTATAATTCACCCCTCCACTTT.

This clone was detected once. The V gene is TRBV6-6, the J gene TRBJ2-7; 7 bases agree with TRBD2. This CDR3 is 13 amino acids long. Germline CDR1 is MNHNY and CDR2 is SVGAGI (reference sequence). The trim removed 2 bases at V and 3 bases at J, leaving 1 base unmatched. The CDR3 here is CASSYGGDYEQYF. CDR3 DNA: TGTGCCAGCAGTTACGGGGGGGACTACGAGCAGTACTTC.

Here the CDR3 reads CATSGGTGKNYGYTF. Here the CDR3 DNA reads TGTGCCACCAGCGGAGGGACAGGGAAGAACTATGGCTACACCTTC. The rearrangement uses TRBV15 and TRBJ1-2; 9 nucleotides match TRBD1. Trimming cost V 5 bases and J 2 bases; bases outside gene matches: 6. There are 15 residues in the CDR3. Germline-derived CDR1 and CDR2 are LNHNV and YYDKDF (reference sequence).

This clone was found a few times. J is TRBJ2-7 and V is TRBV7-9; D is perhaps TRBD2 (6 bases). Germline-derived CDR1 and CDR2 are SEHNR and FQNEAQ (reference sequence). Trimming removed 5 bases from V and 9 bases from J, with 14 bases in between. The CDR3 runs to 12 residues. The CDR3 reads CASSREGLGQYF. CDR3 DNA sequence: TGTGCCAGCAGCCGTGAGGGACTTGGGCAGTACTTC.

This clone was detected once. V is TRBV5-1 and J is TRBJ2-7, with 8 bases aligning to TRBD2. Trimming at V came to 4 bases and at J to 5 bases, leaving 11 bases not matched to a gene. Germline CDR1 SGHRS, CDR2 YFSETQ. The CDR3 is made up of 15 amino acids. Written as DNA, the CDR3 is TGCGCCAGCAGCCAGGTAGCGGGGAAGAGGGACGAGCAGTACTTC. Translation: CASSQVAGKRDEQYF.